These T cell receptor beta chains were read from a single sample in a study of T cell repertoires in cytomegalovirus infection. Their antigen targets remain unknown. TCRdb processed the reads anew with MiXCR; each CDR3 protein has one entry. Of fewer than 200,000 distinct CDR3 sequences in the sample, less than 25% were seen once. The source material was CD8+ T cells from cultured PBMCs, sampled from culture after CMV antigen stimulation. The origin of the receptors is a human donor in good health (CMV status not recorded). Some clones in this sample may be carry-over from other donors' samples. The CDR3 runs from the conserved cysteine through the conserved F or W. D genes are given only for firm matches. Clone size is given for some rows only: seen once, a few or many times, or a class if the clone is expanded.

TRBV28	NA	NA	TRBJ1-6	CASSLGISSPLHF	TGTGCCAGCAGTTTGGGGATTAGTTCACCCCTCCACTTT
TRBV4-1	NA	NA	TRBJ1-5	CASSQEDAGNQPQHF	TGCGCCAGCAGCCAAGAGGACGCCGGCAATCAGCCCCAGCATTTT
TRBV7-9	NA	NA	TRBJ1-1	CASSSPGANTEAFF	TGTGCCAGCAGCTCCCCCGGGGCGAACACTGAAGCTTTCTTT
TRBV12-3/TRBV12-4	NA	TRBD1	TRBJ1-4	CASSLNRGREKLFF	TGTGCCAGCAGTTTAAACAGGGGGCGTGAAAAACTGTTTTTT
TRBV4-1	NA	NA	TRBJ1-6	CASSHFRTTSSYNSPLHF	TGCGCCAGCAGCCACTTTAGGACCACGAGCTCCTATAATTCACCCCTCCACTTT
TRBV27	few	NA	TRBJ1-4	CASSLGRAEKLFF	TGTGCCAGCAGTTTAGGCAGGGCCGAAAAACTGTTTTTT
TRBV2	NA	TRBD1	TRBJ1-1	CASRELTGAGMNTEAFF	TGTGCCAGCAGGGAATTGACAGGGGCCGGTATGAACACTGAAGCTTTCTTT
TRBV7-9	NA	NA	TRBJ2-1	CASSFLEGGLFNEQFF	TGTGCCAGCAGCTTTCTCGAGGGGGGCTTATTTAATGAGCAGTTCTTC
TRBV7-9	few	NA	TRBJ1-2	CASSLGQSTNYGYTF	TGTGCCAGCAGCCTTGGACAGTCTACTAACTATGGCTACACCTTC
TRBV7-6	few	TRBD1	TRBJ2-7	CASSLVAGGSYEQYF	TGTGCCAGCAGCTTAGTGGCAGGGGGCTCCTACGAGCAGTACTTC
TRBV6-2/TRBV6-3	few	NA	TRBJ1-1	CASSPGNRGGTEAFF	TGTGCCAGCAGCCCCGGTAACCGTGGGGGCACTGAAGCTTTCTTT
TRBV27	NA	NA	TRBJ1-5	CASNDPNQPQHF	TGTGCCAGCAACGACCCCAATCAGCCCCAGCATTTT
TRBV4-1	NA	NA	TRBJ2-1	CASSQIGQGNNYNEQFF	TGCGCCAGCAGCCAAATAGGCCAGGGAAATAACTACAATGAGCAGTTCTTC
TRBV4-2	NA	NA	TRBJ1-2	CASSQDMGGGYTF	TGTGCCAGCAGCCAAGATATGGGGGGTGGCTACACCTTC
TRBV19	NA	NA	TRBJ1-3	CASPGPGNTIYF	TGTGCCAGCCCGGGACCGGGAAACACCATATATTTT
TRBV12-3/TRBV12-4	many	NA	TRBJ1-1	CASRWTPNTEAFF	TGTGCCAGCAGGTGGACACCGAACACTGAAGCTTTCTTT
TRBV7-8	NA	NA	TRBJ1-5	CASSSPDGSNQPQHF	TGTGCCAGCAGCTCCCCCGACGGTAGCAATCAGCCCCAGCATTTT